These T cell receptor beta chains were read from a single sample in a study of blood T cell repertoires in COVID-19. Assay used: immunoSEQ multiplex PCR; TCRdb lists only in-frame clones, some missing. This table holds 250,000 to 350,000 clones, nearly 90% found once. The specimen sequenced was peripheral blood. These receptors all stem from a man between 18 and 29 years old with active or convalescent COVID-19. The CDR3 runs from the conserved cysteine through the conserved F or W. Fields, in order: J gene, D gene, clone size, V gene, CDR3 protein, CDR3 DNA. A D gene is named only where the DNA matches it firmly. Some rows have no size entry. The others give once, few or many, or a class for an expanded clone.

>TRBJ2-7|-|-|TRBV5-5
CASSFTGEEQYF
TGTGCCAGCAGCTTTACGGGGGAGGAGCAGTACTTC
>TRBJ2-4|TRBD1|-|TRBV3-1/TRBV3-2
CASSQAGTGLAKNIQYF
TGTGCCAGCAGCCAAGCGGGGACAGGGTTAGCCAAAAACATTCAGTACTTC
>TRBJ1-3|-|-|TRBV3-1/TRBV3-2
CASSQDSQVGNTIYF
TGTGCCAGCAGCCAAGATTCGCAGGTTGGAAACACCATATATTTT
>TRBJ2-6|-|-|TRBV4-3
CASSQRTVSGANVLTF
TGCGCCAGCAGCCAAAGAACGGTGTCTGGGGCCAACGTCCTGACTTTC
>TRBJ2-3|TRBD1|-|TRBV9
CASSAQGATSTDTQYF
TGTGCCAGCAGCGCACAGGGGGCTACTAGCACAGATACGCAGTATTTT
>TRBJ1-2|-|-|TRBV5-1
CASSKDRHYGYTF
TGCGCCAGCAGCAAAGACAGGCACTATGGCTACACCTTC
>TRBJ2-7|TRBD1|once|TRBV7-9
CASSSGTGGVGYEQYF
TGTGCCAGCAGCTCCGGGACAGGGGGCGTGGGGTACGAGCAGTACTTC
>TRBJ1-6|TRBD1|few|TRBV27
CASRPGYRGNSPLHF
TGTGCCAGCAGGCCCGGGTACAGGGGGAATTCACCCCTCCACTTT
>TRBJ2-1|-|-|TRBV18
CASSTGLNYNEQFF
TGTGCCAGCTCAACAGGGCTTAACTACAATGAGCAGTTCTTC
>TRBJ1-5|-|-|TRBV10-2
CASSEANRYSNQPQHF
TGCGCCAGCAGTGAGGCTAACAGGTATAGCAATCAGCCCCAGCATTTT
>TRBJ1-1|TRBD1|-|TRBV5-1
CASSPKTGSAEAFF
TGCGCCAGCAGCCCGAAGACAGGGAGCGCTGAAGCTTTCTTT
>TRBJ2-2|-|-|TRBV6-6
CASSYQGSGTGELFF
TGTGCCAGCAGTTACCAGGGGTCGGGCACCGGGGAGCTGTTTTTT
>TRBJ1-4|-|once|TRBV10-1
CASSAQGGEKLFF
TGCGCCAGCAGTGCCCAGGGTGGAGAAAAACTGTTTTTT
>TRBJ2-7|-|-|TRBV11-2
CASSLAIQGNEQYF
TGTGCCAGCAGCTTAGCTATTCAGGGTAACGAGCAGTACTTC
>TRBJ1-2|-|-|TRBV4-3
CASSQDITEPYGYTF
TGCGCCAGCAGCCAAGACATCACAGAGCCCTATGGCTACACCTTC
>TRBJ2-7|TRBD1|-|TRBV7-2
CASSNRDRGSDEQYF
TGTGCCAGCAGCAACCGGGACAGGGGGAGCGACGAGCAGTACTTC
>TRBJ2-3|TRBD2|-|TRBV19
CASSGTSGGSDTQYF
TGTGCCAGTAGCGGGACTAGCGGGGGATCAGATACGCAGTATTTT
>TRBJ2-7|TRBD2|-|TRBV9
CASSEGTSRSYEQYF
TGTGCCAGCAGCGAGGGGACTAGCAGATCCTACGAGCAGTACTTC
>TRBJ2-3|-|-|TRBV29-1
CSVDSPSTDTQYF
TGCAGCGTTGACTCCCCTAGCACAGATACGCAGTATTTT
>TRBJ2-7|-|-|TRBV10-3
CAIGAGPSYEQYF
TGTGCCATCGGGGCAGGGCCATCCTACGAGCAGTACTTC
>TRBJ2-4|TRBD2|-|TRBV7-2
CASSRERLAGGAIQYF
TGTGCCAGCAGCAGAGAAAGACTAGCGGGGGGTGCCATTCAGTACTTC
>TRBJ2-2|-|-|TRBV9
CASSGVGVGNTGELFF
TGTGCCAGCAGCGGCGTAGGGGTGGGGAACACCGGGGAGCTGTTTTTT
>TRBJ2-4|TRBD2|-|TRBV27
CASSLGAGGKNIQYF
TGTGCCAGCAGTTTAGGAGCGGGGGGTAAAAACATTCAGTACTTC
>TRBJ1-5|-|-|TRBV19
CASSKGSGLHQPQHF
TGTGCCAGTAGTAAGGGTTCGGGGTTGCATCAGCCCCAGCATTTT
>TRBJ2-7|TRBD1|-|TRBV27
CASSHGTGAAEQYF
TGTGCCAGCAGCCACGGGACAGGGGCTGCCGAGCAGTACTTC
>TRBJ2-5|-|-|TRBV10-1
CASSNGIQETQYF
TGCGCCAGCAGCAACGGGATCCAAGAGACCCAGTACTTC
>TRBJ1-1|-|-|TRBV12-5
CASGLEPGWNTEAFF
TGTGCTAGTGGTTTGGAGCCGGGATGGAACACTGAAGCTTTCTTT
>TRBJ2-3|-|-|TRBV29-1
CSVEANRRDTQYF
TGCAGCGTTGAAGCGAACCGGAGAGATACGCAGTATTTT
>TRBJ2-7|TRBD1|-|TRBV11-2
CASSRGQGPTYEQYF
TGTGCCAGCAGCAGAGGACAGGGACCAACCTACGAGCAGTACTTC
>TRBJ2-1|TRBD2|-|TRBV3-1/TRBV3-2
CASSQATSGPFNEQFF
TGTGCCAGCAGCCAAGCGACTAGCGGGCCTTTTAATGAGCAGTTCTTC
>TRBJ2-7|TRBD1|-|TRBV7-9
CASRRQGGEQYF
TGTGCCAGCAGACGACAGGGGGGCGAGCAGTACTTC
>TRBJ1-5|TRBD1|few|TRBV5-6
CASSRYRDRVYQPQHF
TGTGCCAGCAGTCGTTACCGGGACAGGGTTTACCAGCCCCAGCATTTT
>TRBJ1-5|-|-|TRBV5-5
CASSLEPVLHQPQHF
TGTGCCAGCAGCTTGGAACCGGTCCTCCATCAGCCCCAGCATTTT
>TRBJ2-7|-|-|TRBV7-2
CASSLRDNPQGQYF
TGTGCCAGCAGCTTACGGGACAACCCCCAGGGGCAGTACTTC
>TRBJ2-4|-|-|TRBV7-9
CASSWGNGGVDIQYF
TGTGCCAGCAGCTGGGGGAATGGCGGGGTCGACATTCAGTACTTC
>TRBJ1-6|-|-|TRBV6-6
CASSYVGSPLHF
TGTGCCAGCAGTTACGTTGGCTCACCCCTCCACTTT
>TRBJ2-5|TRBD2|-|TRBV5-1
CASSLVPSGGQETQYF
TGCGCCAGCAGCTTGGTTCCTAGCGGGGGACAAGAGACCCAGTACTTC
>TRBJ2-2|-|-|TRBV5-4
CASSLEVRSTGELFF
TGTGCCAGCAGCTTGGAAGTGAGATCCACCGGGGAGCTGTTTTTT
>TRBJ1-2|TRBD1|-|TRBV2
CASSVGQGAGGYTF
TGTGCCAGCAGTGTAGGGCAGGGGGCGGGTGGCTACACCTTC
>TRBJ1-4|-|-|TRBV4-2
CASSQDEAGNEKLFF
TGTGCCAGCAGCCAAGATGAGGCAGGGAACGAAAAACTGTTTTTT
>TRBJ1-2|-|-|TRBV2
CASSEATTAYGYTF
TGTGCCAGCAGTGAAGCGACAACAGCCTATGGCTACACCTTC